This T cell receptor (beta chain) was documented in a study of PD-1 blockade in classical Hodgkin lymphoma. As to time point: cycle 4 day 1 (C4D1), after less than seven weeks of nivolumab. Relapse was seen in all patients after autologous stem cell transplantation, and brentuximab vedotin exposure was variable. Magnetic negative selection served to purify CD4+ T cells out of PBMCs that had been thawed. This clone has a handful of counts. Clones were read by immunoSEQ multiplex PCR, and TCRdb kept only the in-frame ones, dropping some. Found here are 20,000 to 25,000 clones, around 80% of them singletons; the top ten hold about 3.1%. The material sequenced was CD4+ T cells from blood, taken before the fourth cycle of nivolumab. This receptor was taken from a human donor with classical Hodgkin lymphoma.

The CDR3 sequence: CASSLAQGHYGYTF. The CDR3 DNA sequence: TGCGCCAGCAGCTTGGCGCAGGGCCACTATGGCTACACCTTC. V and J are TRBV5-1 and TRBJ1-2; D possibly corresponds to TRBD1 (5 bases). V lost 0 bases and J lost 3, with 9 bases in between. This CDR3 spans 14 amino acids. CDR1 and CDR2 from the germline V gene are SGHRS and YFSETQ.